The TCR beta chain under discussion was sequenced for a study of T cell responses to AZD1222 COVID-19 vaccine. V lost 0 bases and J lost 10; bases outside the gene matches: 12. CDR3 length equals 16 residues. CDR1 is LNHDA, CDR2 SQIVND, per germline (reference sequence). A word on this clone: No antigen is known for it.

General observations from the study: The span of vaccine-associated CD4 TCRs extended across spike, with dominance at 160-218 and 743-854.

Sequencing was performed with immunoSEQ multiplex PCR; in TCRdb, only in-frame clones are kept and a portion is missing. The top ten clones hold roughly 4.3% of a sample with some 130,000 clones, approximately 84% of them seen once. The sequence came from an adult in good health. The sample was peripheral blood, taken on day 0 of AZD1222 vaccination. V and J are TRBV19 and TRBJ1-5, with 7 nucleotides matching TRBD1. The CDR3 loop is CASSIELGGGRIPQHF. The CDR3 DNA is TGTGCCAGTAGTATAGAGTTAGGGGGCGGCAGAATACCCCAGCATTTT.